Given below is one T cell receptor beta chain in context. This sample is part of a study of cytomegalovirus exposure and HLA in healthy donors. As for the study in general: From roughly 180 million T cells, an earlier analysis saw 90 million to 130 million unique TCR beta sequences. Across more than 350 genotyped donors, over 70% landed in the Caucasian-associated ancestry cluster.

Primers for the PCR totalled 60 Vbeta and 13 Jbeta. Some clones are missing from TCRdb's copy, which holds only in-frame ones; the method was immunoSEQ multiplex PCR. The sample has approximately 170,000 clones, approximately 80% seen once. Looked up from germline, CDR1 is LNHNV and CDR2 is YYDKDF (reference sequence). There are 14 residues in the CDR3. V was cut by 1 base and J by 4 bases, with 10 bases left in between. The chain couples TRBV15 to TRBJ1-2, with D tentatively TRBD1 (5 bases). Source material: PBMCs. This TCR was sampled from a male donor in good health and CMV-seronegative. DNA for the CDR3: TGTGCCACCAGCAGAGGAAGGGACTCCTATGGCTACACCTTC. This gives the protein CATSRGRDSYGYTF. Variable domain in full (rest from reference TRBV15 and TRBJ1-2): DAMVIQNPRYQVTQFGKPVTLSCSQTLNHNVMYWYQQKSSQAPKLLFHYYDKDFNNEADTPDNFQSRRPNTSFCFLDIRSPGLGDTAMYLCATSRGRDSYGYTFGSGTRLTVV.